Shown below are 22 T cell receptor beta chains from a single sample sequenced in a study of response to subunit inactivated influenza vaccine. MiXCR, run by TCRdb on the RT-PCR reads, gives a single entry per CDR3 protein. This table holds hundreds of thousands of distinct CDR3 sequences, 11% to 15% found once. The sequences come from PBMCs from blood, collected 14 to 15 days before vaccination. The receptors were gathered from a man in his fifties or sixties who received an inactivated influenza vaccine.

The genes are TRBV2 and TRBJ2-1; 8 nucleotides agree with TRBD1. The CDR3 covers 16 residues. V was pared by 2 bases and J by 5 bases, with 8 bases of the junction left unmatched. Per germline, CDR1 SNHLY and CDR2 FYNNEI. The CDR3 loop reads CASSETGRGLDNEQFF. The CDR3 region has the DNA TGTGCCAGCAGTGAAACAGGCAGGGGGCTAGACAATGAGCAGTTCTTC.

This clonotype showed up just a few times. The genes are TRBV2 and TRBJ1-2, with unresolved D. V lost 6 bases to trimming and J lost 4 bases, with 15 bases between them. The CDR3 consists of 14 residues. Germline CDR1 reads SNHLY; CDR2 reads FYNNEI. In nucleotides, the CDR3 is TGTGCCAGCAGCCAAGGGCGGGGAAGCTATGGCTACACCTTC. Encoded protein: CASSQGRGSYGYTF.

V usage is TRBV7-2 and J usage is TRBJ2-5; tentatively, D is TRBD2 (5 bases). CDR3 length equals 17 residues. The germline gives CDR1 SGHTA, CDR2 FQGNSA. V shed 1 base and J shed 7 bases, with 22 bases lying between them. CDR3 coding DNA: TGTGCCAGCAGCTTAGTATACCGGGAAGTCCGGGGTGCGACCCAGTACTTC. The encoded protein is CASSLVYREVRGATQYF.

Ten or more counts support this clonotype. The rearrangement joins TRBV6-6 to TRBJ1-5; D remains unclear. Germline CDR1 reads MNHNY; CDR2 reads SVGAGI (reference sequence). The CDR3 covers 11 residues. The V end lost 6 bases, the J end lost 7 bases, and 7 bases lay between the germline ends. CDR3 sequence reads: CASRNAQPQHF. The CDR3 DNA is TGTGCCAGCAGGAATGCCCAGCCCCAGCATTTT.

The V call is TRBV28, the J call TRBJ2-7; TRBD1 matches at 9 bases. After removal of 6 bases from V and 0 bases from J, the junction contained 3 bases not matched to a gene. The CDR3 sequence is 14 residues long. Germline V lookup: CDR1 MDHEN, CDR2 SYDVKM. In nucleotides, the CDR3 is TGTGCCAGCAGGGGGACAGGGCCCTCCTACGAGCAGTACTTC. It encodes CASRGTGPSYEQYF.

The chain has TRBV4-1 and TRBJ1-1; possibly TRBD1 for D (5 bases). Germline V gives CDR1 MGHRA, CDR2 YSYEKL. Trimming shortened V by 4 bases and J by 0 bases, and 15 bases separated the two germline ends. This CDR3 spans 16 amino acids. For the CDR3, the DNA is TGCGCCAGCAGCCCAGAGGGACCACCGGTGAACACTGAAGCTTTCTTT. Translated, it gives CASSPEGPPVNTEAFF.

The gene calls are TRBV28 and TRBJ1-4; the match to TRBD1 covers 8 bases. The CDR3 spans 16 residues. Losses at the gene ends were 6 bases for V and 0 bases for J; bases not matched to a gene: 6. CDR1 MDHEN and CDR2 SYDVKM come from the germline V gene. The CDR3 loop reads CASRTGGIATNEKLFF. The CDR3 region has the DNA TGTGCCAGCAGAACAGGGGGGATTGCAACTAATGAAAAACTGTTTTTT. The full variable domain, its missing parts supplied by reference TRBV28 and TRBJ1-4, is DVKVTQSSRYLVKRTGEKVFLECVQDMDHENMFWYRQDPGLGLRLIYFSYDVKMKEKGDIPEGYSVSREKKERFSLILESASTNQTSMYLCASRTGGIATNEKLFFGSGTQLSVL.

This clonotype was counted ten times or more. The chain employs TRBV7-6 and TRBJ2-1; TRBD2 matches at 12 bases. Germline V gene sequence: CDR1 SGHVS, CDR2 FNYEAQ. The CDR3 extends over 16 amino acids. V dropped 5 bases and J dropped 5; count of bases not matched to a gene: 7. The CDR3 reads CASSPRLAGENNEQFF. The CDR3 DNA follows: TGTGCCAGCAGCCCAAGACTAGCGGGGGAAAACAATGAGCAGTTCTTC.

J is TRBJ2-5 and V is TRBV27, with D maybe TRBD1 (6 bases). V shed 4 bases and J shed 4 bases, with 16 bases lying between them. CDR3 length: 15 residues. Germline V CDR1 and CDR2: MNHEY, SMNVEV (reference sequence). The CDR3 here is CASSSQAGVRETQYF. CDR3 in DNA: TGTGCCAGCAGTTCCCAGGCAGGGGTTAGAGAGACCCAGTACTTC.

Only a few counts were recorded for this clonotype. The V gene is TRBV6-2 or TRBV6-3, the J gene TRBJ2-2, with 7 positions matching TRBD1. Germline V gene sequence: CDR1 MNHEY, CDR2 SVGEGT. This CDR3 region has 15 residues. The V and J ends lost 6 bases and 7 bases, in that order; junction bases with no gene match: 11. The CDR3 DNA is TGTGCCAGCAGGGGGACAGTCCAGTATCACGGGGAGCTGTTTTTT. Its protein is CASRGTVQYHGELFF.

This clonotype has a handful of counts. The CDR3 protein is CSARGLAGYSYNEQFF. CDR3 coding DNA: TGCAGTGCTAGGGGACTAGCGGGGTACTCCTACAATGAGCAGTTCTTC. The rearrangement links TRBV20-1 to TRBJ2-1; TRBD2 agrees at 13 bases. Germline V CDR1 and CDR2: DFQATT, SNEGSKA (reference sequence). There are 16 residues in the CDR3. J gave up 0 bases and V 3 bases, and 2 bases lay outside the gene matches.

The chain carries TRBV4-2 and TRBJ2-3, with TRBD2 matching 10 bases. V dropped 4 bases and J dropped 1; count of bases not matched to a gene: 8. Germline loops: CDR1 LGHNA, CDR2 YNFKEQ. The CDR3 is 17 residues long. Here the CDR3 reads CASSPTGSGGGTDTQYF. CDR3 DNA: TGTGCCAGCAGCCCTACCGGCAGCGGGGGGGGCACAGATACGCAGTATTTT.

This chain connects TRBV4-3 to TRBJ2-7; D remains ambiguous. The CDR3 is made up of 13 amino acids. V was cut by 0 bases and J by 5 bases, with 8 bases left in between. Germline V gives CDR1 LGHNA, CDR2 YSLEER. The CDR3 loop reads CASSQDWVHEQYF. The DNA for the CDR3 is TGCGCCAGCAGCCAAGATTGGGTCCACGAGCAGTACTTC.

This chain joins TRBV15 and TRBJ2-1; D not resolved. In germline, CDR1 is LNHNV, CDR2 YYDKDF (reference sequence). V was clipped by 1 base and J by 6 bases, with 13 bases between them. The CDR3 contains 15 residues. The CDR3 nucleotides read TGTGCCACCAGCAGAGGTGACGTGGTGGGCAATGAGCAGTTCTTC. It translates to CATSRGDVVGNEQFF.

The genes are TRBV4-1 and TRBJ2-7, with 10 bases fitting TRBD1. The CDR3 contains 15 residues. Per germline, CDR1 MGHRA and CDR2 YSYEKL. Germline trimming cut 5 bases from V and 5 bases from J; bases unmatched to any gene: 9. The CDR3 protein is CASSSPGTGAHEQYF. The CDR3 DNA follows: TGCGCCAGCAGCTCACCCGGGACAGGGGCGCACGAGCAGTACTTC.

This clonotype was seen a few times. This sequence joins TRBV5-1 and TRBJ1-2; D possibly corresponds to TRBD1 (5 bases). This CDR3 has 15 residues. Germline V gene lookup returns CDR1 SGHRS and CDR2 YFSETQ. V lost 4 bases to trimming and J lost 4 bases, with 17 bases between them. The CDR3 nucleotides read TGCGCCAGCAGCCCCCAGGAAGGGCAGGGCTATGGCTACACCTTC. This encodes CASSPQEGQGYGYTF.

CDR3 loop: CASSQIYEQFF. The DNA for the CDR3 is TGTGCCAGCAGCCAAATTTATGAGCAGTTCTTC. This chain joins TRBV3-1 and TRBJ2-1; unclear D gene. V was cut by 2 bases and J by 8 bases, with 4 bases left in between. The CDR3 length is 11 residues. Per germline, CDR1 LGHDT and CDR2 YNNKEL (reference sequence).

Note on this clonotype: This may arise from a read error, as a much more abundant clone is one base away. The V and J genes are TRBV5-1 and TRBJ1-1, with D unresolved. V lost 2 bases and J lost 5, with 16 bases in between. CDR1 SGHRS and CDR2 YFSETQ come from the germline V gene. The CDR3 runs 15 residues. The CDR3 region is CASSFVGGRETEAFF. For the CDR3, the DNA is TGCGCCAGCAGCTTCGTCGGAGGGCGGGAAACTGAAGCTTTCTTT.

The chain links TRBV20-1 to TRBJ2-3; 9 positions match TRBD1. This CDR3 comprises 15 residues. CDR1 is DFQATT and CDR2 is SNEGSKA in the germline V gene (reference sequence). V trimming: 2 bases; J trimming: 4 bases; junction bases outside the gene matches: 7. The CDR3 sequence is CSARNRGRGADTQYF. For the CDR3, the DNA is TGCAGTGCTAGAAACAGGGGGCGCGGAGCAGATACGCAGTATTTT.

The chain couples TRBV10-3 to TRBJ2-2; 11 nucleotides align to TRBD2. The CDR3 extends over 16 amino acids. V gave up 8 bases and J gave up 6 bases; unmatched junction bases: 11. Germline CDR1 ENHRY, CDR2 SYGVKD. CDR3 loop: CAIQTSGGSFAGELFF. The CDR3 bases are TGTGCCATCCAAACTAGCGGGGGTTCCTTCGCCGGGGAGCTGTTTTTT.

V usage is TRBV6-5 and J usage is TRBJ2-2, with 8 positions matching TRBD1. The CDR3 extends over 15 amino acids. The germline V gene encodes CDR1 MNHEY and CDR2 SVGAGI. With 4 bases clipped from V and 4 bases from J, the junction kept 5 bases outside the gene matches. The CDR3 spells CASSSPTGVTGELFF. The DNA for the CDR3 is TGTGCCAGCAGTTCTCCGACAGGGGTCACCGGGGAGCTGTTTTTT.

The chain recombines TRBV7-2 with TRBJ2-3, with 8 bases identical to TRBD2. Trimming removed 5 bases from V and 3 bases from J; junction bases left unmatched: 4. Germline V lookup: CDR1 SGHTA, CDR2 FQGNSA. The CDR3 covers 14 residues. CDR3 region: CASSIGLATDTQYF. CDR3 nucleotides: TGTGCCAGCAGCATCGGACTAGCAACAGATACGCAGTATTTT.